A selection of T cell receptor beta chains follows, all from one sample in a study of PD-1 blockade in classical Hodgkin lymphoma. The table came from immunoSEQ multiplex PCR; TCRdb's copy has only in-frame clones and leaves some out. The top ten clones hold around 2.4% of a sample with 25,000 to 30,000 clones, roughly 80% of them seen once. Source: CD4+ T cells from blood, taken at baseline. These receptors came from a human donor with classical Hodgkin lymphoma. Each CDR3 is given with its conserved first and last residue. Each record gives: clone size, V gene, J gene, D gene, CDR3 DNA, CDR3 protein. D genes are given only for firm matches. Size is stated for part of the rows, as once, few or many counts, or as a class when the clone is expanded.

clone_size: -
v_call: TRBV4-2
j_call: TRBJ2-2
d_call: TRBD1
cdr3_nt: TGTGCCAGCAGCCAAGAATTGCCAGGGGGCAGCACCGGGGAGCTGTTTTTT
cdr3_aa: CASSQELPGGSTGELFF

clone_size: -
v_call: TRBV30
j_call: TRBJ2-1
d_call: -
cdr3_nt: TGTGCCTGGAGTGCGGGACGGGACACTGAGCAGTTCTTC
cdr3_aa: CAWSAGRDTEQFF

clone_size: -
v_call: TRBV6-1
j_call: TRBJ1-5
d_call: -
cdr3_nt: TGTGCCAGCAGTGAATTGGGCAGGGATCAGCCCCAGCATTTT
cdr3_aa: CASSELGRDQPQHF

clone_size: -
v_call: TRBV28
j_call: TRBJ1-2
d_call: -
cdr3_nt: TGTGCCAGCAGTCCCGCCAGTTTCCGGGGGGCTCGCTATGGCTACACCTTC
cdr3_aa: CASSPASFRGARYGYTF

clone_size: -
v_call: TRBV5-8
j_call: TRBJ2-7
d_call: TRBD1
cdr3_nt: TGTGCCAGCAGCTTGGGTGGGACAGGGTATAGCTACGAGCAGTACTTC
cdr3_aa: CASSLGGTGYSYEQYF

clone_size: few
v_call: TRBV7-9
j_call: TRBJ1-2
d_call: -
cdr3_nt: TGTGCCAGCAGCTTAGTCACAGGTGGAGGCTACACCTTC
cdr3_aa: CASSLVTGGGYTF

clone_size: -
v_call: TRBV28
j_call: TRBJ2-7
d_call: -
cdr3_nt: TGTGCCAGCAGTTTCCCCAAAAGGGGCCAATCTGTCTACGAGCAGTACTTC
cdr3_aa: CASSFPKRGQSVYEQYF

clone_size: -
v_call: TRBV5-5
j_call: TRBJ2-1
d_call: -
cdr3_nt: TGTGCCAGCAGCGCCTTCGGGGTTGAGCAGTTCTTC
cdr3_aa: CASSAFGVEQFF

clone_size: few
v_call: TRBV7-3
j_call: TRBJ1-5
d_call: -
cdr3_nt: TGTGCCAGCAGCTTAAGGGCCTACCCTCAACAGCCCCAGCATTTT
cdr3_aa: CASSLRAYPQQPQHF

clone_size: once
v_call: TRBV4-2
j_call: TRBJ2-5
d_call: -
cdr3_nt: TGTGCCAGCAGCCAATCAACCGGGACAACTCAAGAGACCCAGTACTTC
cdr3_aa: CASSQSTGTTQETQYF

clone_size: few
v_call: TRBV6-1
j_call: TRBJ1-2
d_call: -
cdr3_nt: TGTGCCAGCAGTGAAGCGGGGACAAACCCTTTCTATGGCTACACCTTC
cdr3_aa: CASSEAGTNPFYGYTF

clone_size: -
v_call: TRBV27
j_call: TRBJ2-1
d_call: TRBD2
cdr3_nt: TGTGCCAGCAGTTTATCGGGACTAGCCGCCGCTTGGGAGCAGTTCTTC
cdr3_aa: CASSLSGLAAAWEQFF

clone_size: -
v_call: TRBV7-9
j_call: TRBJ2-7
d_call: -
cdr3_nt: TGTGCCAGCAGCCCGACCAGGAGGGTCCCCTACGAGCAGTACTTC
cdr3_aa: CASSPTRRVPYEQYF

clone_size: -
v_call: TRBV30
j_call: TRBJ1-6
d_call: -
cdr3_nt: TGTGCCTGGAGTGGGAGGGGGACCTATAATTCACCCCTCCACTTT
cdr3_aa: CAWSGRGTYNSPLHF

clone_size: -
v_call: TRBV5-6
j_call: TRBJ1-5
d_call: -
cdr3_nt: TGTGCCAGCAGCAGGGGGTCGCGGGCTAGCAATCAGCCCCAGCATTTT
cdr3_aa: CASSRGSRASNQPQHF

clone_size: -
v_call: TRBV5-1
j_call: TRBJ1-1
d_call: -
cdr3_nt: TGCGCCAGCAGCTTGGCCGGGCAGTCCTCTGAAGCTTTCTTT
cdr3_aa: CASSLAGQSSEAFF

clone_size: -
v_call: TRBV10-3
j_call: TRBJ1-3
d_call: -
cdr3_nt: TGTGCCATCAGTGAACGGCAGGGGTCCGATGGAAACACCATATATTTT
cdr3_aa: CAISERQGSDGNTIYF

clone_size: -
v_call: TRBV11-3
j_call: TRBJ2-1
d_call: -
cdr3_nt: TGTGCCAGCAGCCCAGAGGGGCGGGGTGAGCAGTTCTTC
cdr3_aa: CASSPEGRGEQFF

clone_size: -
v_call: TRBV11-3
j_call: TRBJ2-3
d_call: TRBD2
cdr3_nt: TGTGCCAGCAGCTTAGTCCCTAGCGGGGTTGCATCGCAGTATTTT
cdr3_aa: CASSLVPSGVASQYF

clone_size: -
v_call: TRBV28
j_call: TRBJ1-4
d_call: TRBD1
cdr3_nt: TGTGCCAGCAGTCCTACGACAGGGGGGAATGAAAAACTGTTTTTT
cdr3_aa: CASSPTTGGNEKLFF

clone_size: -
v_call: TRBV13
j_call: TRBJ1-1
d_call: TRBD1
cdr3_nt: TGTGCCAGCAGTTATAACAGGGGAACGAACACTGAAGCTTTCTTT
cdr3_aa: CASSYNRGTNTEAFF

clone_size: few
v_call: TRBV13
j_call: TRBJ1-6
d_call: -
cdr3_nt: TGTGCCAGCAGCTTATTCGGATGGGGGCTACTTTCACCCCTCCACTTT
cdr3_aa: CASSLFGWGLLSPLHF

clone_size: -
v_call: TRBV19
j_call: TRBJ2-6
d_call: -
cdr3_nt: TGTGCCAGTAAAATCGGGTCTGGGGCCAACGTCCTGACTTTC
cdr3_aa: CASKIGSGANVLTF

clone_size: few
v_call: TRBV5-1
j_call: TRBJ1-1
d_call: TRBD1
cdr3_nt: TGCGCCAGCAGCTCCCACAGGGGGGGTACTGAAGCTTTCTTT
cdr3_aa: CASSSHRGGTEAFF

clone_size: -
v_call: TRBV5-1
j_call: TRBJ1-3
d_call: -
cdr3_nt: TGCGCCAGCAGCTTGGCTTTGACGACCTCTGGAAACACCATATATTTT
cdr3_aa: CASSLALTTSGNTIYF

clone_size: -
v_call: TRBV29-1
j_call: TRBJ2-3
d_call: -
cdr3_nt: TGCAGCGTTGAAATAGTTAGCACAGATACGCAGTATTTT
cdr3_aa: CSVEIVSTDTQYF

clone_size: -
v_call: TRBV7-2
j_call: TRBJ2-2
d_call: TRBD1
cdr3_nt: TGTGCCAGCAGACTTCGTGGGGGACAGGGGGACACCGGGGAGCTGTTTTTT
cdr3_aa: CASRLRGGQGDTGELFF